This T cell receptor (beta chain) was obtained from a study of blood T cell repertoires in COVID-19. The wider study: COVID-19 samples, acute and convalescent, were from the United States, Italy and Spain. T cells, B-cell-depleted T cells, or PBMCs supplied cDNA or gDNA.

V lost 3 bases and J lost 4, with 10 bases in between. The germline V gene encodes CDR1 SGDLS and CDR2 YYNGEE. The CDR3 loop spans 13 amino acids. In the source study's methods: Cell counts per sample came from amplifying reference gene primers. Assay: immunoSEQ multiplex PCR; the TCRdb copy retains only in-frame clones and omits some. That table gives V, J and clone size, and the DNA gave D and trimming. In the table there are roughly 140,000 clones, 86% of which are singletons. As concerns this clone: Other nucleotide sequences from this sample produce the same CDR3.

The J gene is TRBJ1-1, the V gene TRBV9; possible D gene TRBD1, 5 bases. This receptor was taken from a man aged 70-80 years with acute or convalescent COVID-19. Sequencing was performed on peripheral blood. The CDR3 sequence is CASSGPGITEAFF. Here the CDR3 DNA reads TGTGCCAGCAGCGGACCAGGGATCACTGAAGCTTTCTTT.